Given below is one T cell receptor beta chain in context. Seattle-derived patients entered the study during active infection and were followed longitudinally. These data are taken from a study of blood T cell repertoires in COVID-19. Background on the study: Italy, Spain and the United States were the sources of the convalescent and acute COVID-19 samples. From T cells, B-cell-depleted T cells, or PBMCs came the material, which was cDNA or gDNA.

The germline CDR1 and CDR2 sequences are MNHEY and SMNVEV (reference sequence). The ends were cut back, 7 bases at V and 4 bases at J, with 10 bases in the middle. There are 13 residues in the CDR3. How the authors handled the data: Counts of nucleated cells, estimated from reference gene primer amplification, were obtained. Profiling relied on immunoSEQ multiplex PCR, and the TCRdb table lists in-frame clones only, not all of them. That table is the source of V, J and clone size, and D and trimming were worked out from the DNA. Of about 260,000 clones listed, about 90% were seen once; the top ten hold 10%.

The receptor was derived from a woman in her 70s with COVID-19, enrolled during active disease. The sequenced material came from peripheral blood. The V gene is TRBV27, the J gene TRBJ2-2; TRBD2 is a possible D gene (5 bases). DNA of the CDR3: TGTGCCAGCAACGGAGGTTCCACCGGGGAGCTGTTTTTT. It translates to CASNGGSTGELFF.